Listed below are T cell receptor beta chains from one sample, sequenced in a study of T-cell reconstitution after alpha-beta-depleted transplantation in children. One entry per CDR3 protein, called by TCRdb with MiXCR from the PCR reads. Of around 270,000 distinct CDR3 sequences detected, over 7.5% appear once; the ten largest clones hold approximately 9.6%. This material consisted of peripheral blood, taken 360 days after TCRalphabeta/CD19-depleted stem cell transplant. These receptors came from a female patient aged 2 to 10 who had a stem cell transplant for Fanconi anemia, so the T cells may come from the graft donor. Both conserved end residues are part of each CDR3.

cdr3_aa: CATSFGPTNYGYTF
v_call: TRBV12-3/TRBV12-4
j_call: TRBJ1-2

cdr3_aa: CASSQTKPGQGKETQYF
v_call: TRBV14
j_call: TRBJ2-5

cdr3_aa: CASSLNGYTQYF
v_call: TRBV7-3
j_call: TRBJ2-3

cdr3_aa: CASSRSGTEQFF
v_call: TRBV4-1
j_call: TRBJ2-1

cdr3_aa: CASSDPSVANYGYTF
v_call: TRBV6-1
j_call: TRBJ1-2

cdr3_aa: CASSERGVNTEAFF
v_call: TRBV5-1
j_call: TRBJ1-1

cdr3_aa: CSARDSGNYGYTF
v_call: TRBV20-1
j_call: TRBJ1-2

cdr3_aa: CASSLLAGGAMGVAKNIQYF
v_call: TRBV2
j_call: TRBJ2-4

cdr3_aa: CASSLGGHSGANVLTF
v_call: TRBV12-3/TRBV12-4
j_call: TRBJ2-6

cdr3_aa: CASRWDFPGNEQFF
v_call: TRBV5-1
j_call: TRBJ2-1

cdr3_aa: CASSLQGSTEAFF
v_call: TRBV6-4
j_call: TRBJ1-1

cdr3_aa: CASSLDRGLYNSPLHF
v_call: TRBV3-1
j_call: TRBJ1-6

cdr3_aa: CASSNRVSDTEAFF
v_call: TRBV6-2/TRBV6-3
j_call: TRBJ1-1

cdr3_aa: CATKPSGLAGGTDTQYF
v_call: TRBV5-1
j_call: TRBJ2-3

cdr3_aa: CASSDPRTSGAGEQYF
v_call: TRBV11-2
j_call: TRBJ2-7

cdr3_aa: CASRYGYGQETQYF
v_call: TRBV5-1
j_call: TRBJ2-5

cdr3_aa: CASSLPPRGHYNEQFF
v_call: TRBV11-2
j_call: TRBJ2-1

cdr3_aa: CASSQPPWSYNEQFF
v_call: TRBV5-1
j_call: TRBJ2-1

cdr3_aa: CASSLVTGGGVAKNIQYF
v_call: TRBV5-1
j_call: TRBJ2-4

cdr3_aa: CAWAGGAGQPQHF
v_call: TRBV30
j_call: TRBJ1-5

cdr3_aa: CASSLMSGGTDTQYF
v_call: TRBV7-2
j_call: TRBJ2-3

cdr3_aa: CASRDAGEAQNIQYF
v_call: TRBV6-1
j_call: TRBJ2-4

cdr3_aa: CASSDADTDTQYF
v_call: TRBV6-4
j_call: TRBJ2-3

cdr3_aa: CASSFPGLAENIQYF
v_call: TRBV28
j_call: TRBJ2-4

cdr3_aa: CASSQGSLAGGGETQYF
v_call: TRBV4-2
j_call: TRBJ2-5

cdr3_aa: CASRLYEQYF
v_call: TRBV6-2/TRBV6-3
j_call: TRBJ2-7

cdr3_aa: CASSLAETGELFF
v_call: TRBV28
j_call: TRBJ2-2

cdr3_aa: CASSPSGTRKYSYEQYF
v_call: TRBV5-1
j_call: TRBJ2-7

cdr3_aa: CASSHSEVRGYTF
v_call: TRBV3-1
j_call: TRBJ1-2

cdr3_aa: CASSLNRVQPQHF
v_call: TRBV27
j_call: TRBJ1-5

cdr3_aa: CASSLWGDDNQPQHF
v_call: TRBV12-3/TRBV12-4
j_call: TRBJ1-5

cdr3_aa: CASSEYWQSTYEQYF
v_call: TRBV25-1
j_call: TRBJ2-7

cdr3_aa: CSARPVWADTQYF
v_call: TRBV20-1
j_call: TRBJ2-3

cdr3_aa: CASRTWTGDNSPLHF
v_call: TRBV2
j_call: TRBJ1-6

cdr3_aa: CASSAGGGGELFF
v_call: TRBV2
j_call: TRBJ2-2

cdr3_aa: CASSLAGLAGVNEQFF
v_call: TRBV5-1
j_call: TRBJ2-1

cdr3_aa: CASSQGGTGTHEQFF
v_call: TRBV4-3
j_call: TRBJ2-1

cdr3_aa: CASSAQGAMGNQPQHF
v_call: TRBV6-2/TRBV6-3
j_call: TRBJ1-5

cdr3_aa: CASTGGRNTGELFF
v_call: TRBV12-3/TRBV12-4
j_call: TRBJ2-2

cdr3_aa: CSEQENTEAFF
v_call: TRBV20-1
j_call: TRBJ1-1

cdr3_aa: CASSLVSGASTDTQYF
v_call: TRBV5-6
j_call: TRBJ2-3

cdr3_aa: CSASPPSETEAFF
v_call: TRBV20-1
j_call: TRBJ1-1

cdr3_aa: CASSAGGTEAFF
v_call: TRBV12-3/TRBV12-4
j_call: TRBJ1-1

cdr3_aa: CASSLGRLPYNEQFF
v_call: TRBV5-6
j_call: TRBJ2-1

cdr3_aa: CASSTKIEGDEQFF
v_call: TRBV7-9
j_call: TRBJ2-1

cdr3_aa: CASSYVPGTGGHEAFF
v_call: TRBV5-6
j_call: TRBJ1-1

cdr3_aa: CSASNSRVENIQYF
v_call: TRBV20-1
j_call: TRBJ2-4

cdr3_aa: CASSQERLAGGLRNEQFF
v_call: TRBV4-1
j_call: TRBJ2-1

cdr3_aa: CASSPIRQANTGELFF
v_call: TRBV5-6
j_call: TRBJ2-2

cdr3_aa: CAISDRAGETQYF
v_call: TRBV10-3
j_call: TRBJ2-5

cdr3_aa: CASSTTSGAYNEQFF
v_call: TRBV19
j_call: TRBJ2-1

cdr3_aa: CSVVPLLGETQYF
v_call: TRBV29-1
j_call: TRBJ2-5

cdr3_aa: CASSFSGGSETGELFF
v_call: TRBV12-3/TRBV12-4
j_call: TRBJ2-2

cdr3_aa: CASSDPDPNKETQYF
v_call: TRBV2
j_call: TRBJ2-5

cdr3_aa: CASSFPGEGQSYEQYF
v_call: TRBV28
j_call: TRBJ2-7

cdr3_aa: CASSQIRGSSYNEQFF
v_call: TRBV4-1
j_call: TRBJ2-1

cdr3_aa: CASSSQGAGTQYF
v_call: TRBV7-2
j_call: TRBJ2-5

cdr3_aa: CASSFSEGSTGELFF
v_call: TRBV5-1
j_call: TRBJ2-2

cdr3_aa: CSARSSSGVYEQYF
v_call: TRBV20-1
j_call: TRBJ2-7

cdr3_aa: CASKRTGSSYEQYF
v_call: TRBV12-3/TRBV12-4
j_call: TRBJ2-7